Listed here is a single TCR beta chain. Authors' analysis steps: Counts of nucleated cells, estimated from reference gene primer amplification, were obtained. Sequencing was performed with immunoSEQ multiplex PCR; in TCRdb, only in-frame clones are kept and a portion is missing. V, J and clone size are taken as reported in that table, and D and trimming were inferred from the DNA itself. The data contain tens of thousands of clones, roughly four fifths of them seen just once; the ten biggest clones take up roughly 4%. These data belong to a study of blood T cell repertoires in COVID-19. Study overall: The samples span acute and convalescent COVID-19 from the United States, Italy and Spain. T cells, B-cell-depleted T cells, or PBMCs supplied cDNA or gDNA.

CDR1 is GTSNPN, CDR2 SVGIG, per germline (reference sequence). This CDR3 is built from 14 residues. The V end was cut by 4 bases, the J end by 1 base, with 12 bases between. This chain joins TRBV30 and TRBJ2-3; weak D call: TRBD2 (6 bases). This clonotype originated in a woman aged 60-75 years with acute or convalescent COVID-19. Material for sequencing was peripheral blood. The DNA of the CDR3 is TGTGCCTGGACCTCGCGGGGCCGCACAGATACGCAGTATTTT. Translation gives CAWTSRGRTDTQYF.